The following is a T cell receptor (beta chain) sequence with its context. Its binding antigen is unknown. The input lacks base qualities; no much larger clone sits a single base away. Read against the paper, the sample's time point label means: pre-sensitization, week 0. The sample's treatment or condition label is to be understood as: therapeutic diphenylcyclopropenone sensitization with weekly scalp DPC. At each patch-test visit, blood was drawn before the patch test was applied. Patients were eligible if aged 18 to 70, diagnosed with alopecia and judged suitable for DPC therapy, and pregnant patients were excluded. Unfractionated whole blood was collected in Tempus Blood RNA tubes, and total RNA was extracted from that blood. The data derive from a study of human T cells and chemical hapten exposure (dated by TCRdb to 2020 to 2022). About the investigation overall: For sensitization, 2% DPC in acetone was applied to a roughly 2 cm by roughly 2 cm area of upper inner arm skin. This study followed changes in the peripheral blood TCR repertoire in vivo during primary and secondary sensitization of alopecia patients to the hapten diphenylcyclopropenone (DPC). Patch testing was performed on the upper back with Finn chambers containing 0.01% DPC, and the patch tests were scored after 6 days according to International Contact Dermatitis Research Group standards. Patient blood was sampled pre-sensitization (week 0) and at 2, 6 and about 24 weeks after DPC sensitization. Libraries were pooled for sequencing, and per-sample TCR yields varied mainly because of small differences in library volumes within the pool. For TCR sequencing, blood came from over 25 alopecia patients at anywhere from one to four time points (pre-sensitization, 2, 6 and 24 weeks). The mostly female patient cohort included alopecia areata with under or over 50% scalp involvement, alopecia totalis and alopecia universalis. Weekly therapeutic DPC doses were additionally applied to the scalp of patients throughout the approximately 25-week study period.

Libraries were constructed by RACE. For sequencing, a NextSeq 500 was employed. Library preparation attached unique molecular identifiers to individual cDNA molecules for quantitative, reproducible TCR counting. Both TCR alpha and TCR beta chains were sequenced from each blood RNA sample. Turning to the authors' computational methods: Samples had a median of about 96,000 TCRs, with a range from about 23,224 to 750,000. The Decombinator software suite was used to annotate V, J and CDR3 in the TCR reads. Every sample was subsampled to the same number of TCRs (28,000) for the PS versus PT1 abundance plots. TCRs were defined as expanded if absent before sensitization and observed at least eight times at the 2-week time point. TCRdb reanalyzed the raw reads on its own, using fastp at Q25 for trimming and MiXCR for clone calling, and kept in-frame beta chains. Rows are combined by CDR3 protein, so each entry shows the most common genes and DNA. These V and J calls rely on TCRdb rather than the paper's analysis. The sample table records tens of thousands of distinct CDR3 sequences; 11% of these occur just once. The ten largest make up 3% to 4.5% of the sample.

Here is what the overall study found, with its caveats: Patch test score correlated positively with the number of PT1 expanded TCRs, reaching significance at thresholds 8, 16 and 32 but not at 4. Repeated subsampling changed both the strength of the expansion versus patch-test correlation and the threshold at which that correlation became significant. The number of TCRs above 1 in 1000 frequency did not change with DPC sensitization; there was no evidence of global repertoire structure alterations. Alopecia, a presumed autoimmune disease, was present in all patients, so the immune response of the patients might differ from that of healthy individuals. Compared with pre-sensitization or healthy control sets, expanded TCRs formed significantly more large CDR3 similarity clusters, which is consistent with antigen-driven responses.

The origin of this receptor is a middle-aged woman with alopecia areata. Some clones in this sample may be carry-over from other donors' samples. The source was whole blood, collected in connection with sensitization to the hapten diphenylcyclopropenone (DPC).

This receptor carries the CDR3 CSAIQEPNEKLFF. DNA sequence: TGCAGTGCTATACAGGAGCCTAATGAAAAACTGTTTTTT. The chain couples TRBV20-1 to TRBJ1-4; the D segment could be TRBD1, given 5 matching bases. Taken from the germline V gene (reference sequence), the CDR1 and CDR2 loops are DFQATT and SNEGSKA. V and J lose 4 bases and 3 bases, and a span of 9 bases separates them. Including cysteine and phenylalanine, the CDR3 has 13 amino acids. The sequence is cut down to CDR3 DNA, 39 bases in frame from base 1.